The following is a TCR beta chain sequence with its context. The data were produced by immunoSEQ multiplex PCR, yet TCRdb's version contains in-frame clones alone and is incomplete. This sample has fewer than 750 clones, with roughly 85% found just once. This sample is part of a study of chemoradiotherapy in HPV16-positive cancers. The CDR3 has 16 residues. CDR1 WNHNN and CDR2 SYGVQD come from the germline V gene (reference sequence). Trimming left V 0 bases short and J 0 bases short, with 10 bases between. This clonotype was sampled from a human donor with HPV-associated anogenital cancer. The V call is TRBV10-1, the J call TRBJ2-3; D unclear. Sequenced here: tumor tissue, sampled from a patient who underwent chemoradiotherapy. For the CDR3, the DNA is TGCGCCAGCAGTGAGTCGCCAGAACCTAGCACAGATACGCAGTATTTT. Translated: CASSESPEPSTDTQYF.